The rows below give T cell receptor beta chains drawn from one sample of a study of blood T cell repertoires in COVID-19. TCRdb keeps only in-frame clones here, not all; method: immunoSEQ multiplex PCR. In the table there are 250,000 to 350,000 clones, around nine tenths of which are singletons. Sequences were obtained from peripheral blood. The receptor source for this set is a woman in her twenties or thirties with COVID-19, enrolled during active disease. CDR3s leave out the opening cysteine and the closing phenylalanine or tryptophan.

v_call,j_call,cdr3_aa
TRBV27,TRBJ2-2,ASSSNTGELF
TRBV19,TRBJ2-5,ASRPSSRQPPYQETQY
TRBV24-1,TRBJ2-6,ATEGRAGANVLT
TRBV6-5,TRBJ1-1,ASSLRTGRYTEAF
TRBV29-1,TRBJ2-7,SVRVTGGYEQY
TRBV29-1,TRBJ1-2,SVVYRDGTYT
TRBV5-6,TRBJ2-5,ASSAQGDRGPETQY
TRBV9,TRBJ2-3,ASSVSSEIDTDTQY
TRBV3-1/TRBV3-2,TRBJ1-5,ASSQSRGNVYDSNQPQH
TRBV11-2,TRBJ2-1,ASSTSGSSYNEQF
TRBV4-3,TRBJ1-5,ASSQDGWGLGQPQH
TRBV28,TRBJ1-1,ASYRYTEAF
TRBV18,TRBJ1-1,ASSLREDTEAF
TRBV27,TRBJ2-7,ASSSRDTYEQY
TRBV6-2/TRBV6-3,TRBJ2-7,ASSLGTRISEQY
TRBV28,TRBJ1-5,ASSLLGGVNQPQH
TRBV24-1,TRBJ2-5,ATSDLNGETQY
TRBV28,TRBJ2-7,ASSLGRVTYEQY
TRBV7-9,TRBJ1-5,ASSSGVNQPQH
TRBV2,TRBJ2-1,ASSEALLASGRVYNEQF
TRBV3-1/TRBV3-2,TRBJ1-2,ASSQHSENYGYT
TRBV9,TRBJ1-5,ASSAQGLSNQPQH
TRBV28,TRBJ2-7,ASSFAVNEQY